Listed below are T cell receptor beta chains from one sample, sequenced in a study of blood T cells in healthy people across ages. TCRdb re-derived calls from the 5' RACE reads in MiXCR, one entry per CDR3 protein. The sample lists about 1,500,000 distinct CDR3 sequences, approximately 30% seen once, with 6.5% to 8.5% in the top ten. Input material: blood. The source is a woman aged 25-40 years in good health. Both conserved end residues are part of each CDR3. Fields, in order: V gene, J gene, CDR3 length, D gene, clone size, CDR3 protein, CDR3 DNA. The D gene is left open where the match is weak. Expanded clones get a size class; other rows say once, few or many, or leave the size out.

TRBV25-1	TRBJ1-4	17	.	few	CASSDPVGGWSSEKLFF	TGTGCCAGCAGTGACCCTGTGGGGGGTTGGAGTAGCGAAAAACTGTTTTTT
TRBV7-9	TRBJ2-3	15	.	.	CASSSPVAEGDTQYF	TGTGCCAGCAGCTCCCCCGTGGCAGAGGGAGATACGCAGTATTTT
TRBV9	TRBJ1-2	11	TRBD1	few	CASKGAWGYTF	TGTGCCAGCAAGGGGGCCTGGGGCTACACCTTC
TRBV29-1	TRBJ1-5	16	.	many	CSVGGAGGGDNQPQHF	TGCAGCGTTGGGGGTGCGGGGGGAGGTGACAATCAGCCCCAGCATTTT
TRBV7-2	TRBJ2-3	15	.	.	CASSFRGPGADTQYF	TGTGCCAGCAGCTTCCGAGGGCCAGGCGCAGATACGCAGTATTTT
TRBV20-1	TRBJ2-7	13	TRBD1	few	CSARVTGGSEQYF	TGCAGTGCTAGGGTGACAGGGGGAAGCGAGCAGTACTTC
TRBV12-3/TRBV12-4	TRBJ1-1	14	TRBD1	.	CASSAGGRGTEAFF	TGTGCCAGCAGCGCAGGGGGCCGTGGCACTGAAGCTTTCTTT
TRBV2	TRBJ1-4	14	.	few	CASSDEQYQEKLFF	TGTGCCAGCAGTGATGAACAGTACCAAGAAAAACTGTTTTTT
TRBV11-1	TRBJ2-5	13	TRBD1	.	CASSARTGWKQYF	TGTGCCAGCAGCGCTCGGACAGGTTGGAAGCAGTACTTC
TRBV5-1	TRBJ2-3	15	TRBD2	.	CASTSRGGITDTQYF	TGCGCCAGCACCAGCCGGGGGGGCATCACAGATACGCAGTATTTT
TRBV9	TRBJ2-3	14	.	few	CASSVGSTTDTQYF	TGTGCCAGCAGCGTAGGTAGCACCACGGATACGCAGTATTTT
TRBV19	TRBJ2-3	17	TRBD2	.	CASSIIWTSGGTDTQYF	TGTGCCAGTAGTATTATATGGACTAGCGGGGGCACAGATACGCAGTATTTT
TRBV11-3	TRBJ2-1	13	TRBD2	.	CASSSGEVNEQFF	TGTGCCTCCTCCAGCGGGGAAGTTAATGAGCAGTTCTTC
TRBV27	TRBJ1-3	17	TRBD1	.	CASSQGGAGYAGNTIYF	TGTGCCAGCAGTCAGGGGGGCGCTGGTTACGCTGGAAACACCATATATTTT